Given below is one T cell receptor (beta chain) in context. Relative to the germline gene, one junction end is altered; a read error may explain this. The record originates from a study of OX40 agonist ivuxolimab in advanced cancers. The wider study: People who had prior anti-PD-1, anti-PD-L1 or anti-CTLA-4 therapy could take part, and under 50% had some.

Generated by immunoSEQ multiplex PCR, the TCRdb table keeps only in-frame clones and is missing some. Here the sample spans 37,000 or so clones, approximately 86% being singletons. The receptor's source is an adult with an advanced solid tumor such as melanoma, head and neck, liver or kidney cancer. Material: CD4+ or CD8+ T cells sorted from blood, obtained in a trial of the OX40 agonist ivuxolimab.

The CDR3 is CASSSPGQGAYGYTF. As DNA, the CDR3 is TGTGCCAGCTCATCACCTGGACAGGGGGCCTATGGCTACACCTTC. The chain is built from TRBV18 and TRBJ1-2, with 11 positions matching TRBD1. This CDR3 contains 15 residues. Germline V gene lookup returns CDR1 KGHSH and CDR2 LQKENI.